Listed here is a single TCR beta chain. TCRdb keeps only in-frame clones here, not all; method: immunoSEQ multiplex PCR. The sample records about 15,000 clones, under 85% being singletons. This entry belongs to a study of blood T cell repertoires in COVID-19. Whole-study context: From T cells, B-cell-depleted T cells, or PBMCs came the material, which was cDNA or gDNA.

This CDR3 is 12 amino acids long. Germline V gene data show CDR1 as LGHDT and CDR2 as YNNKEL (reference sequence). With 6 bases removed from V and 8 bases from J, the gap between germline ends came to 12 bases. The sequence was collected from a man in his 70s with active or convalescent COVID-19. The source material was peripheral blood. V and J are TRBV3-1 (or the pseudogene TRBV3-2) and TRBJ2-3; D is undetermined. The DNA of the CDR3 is TGTGCCAGCAGTGCCGTACGCGGTACGCAGTATTTT. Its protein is CASSAVRGTQYF.